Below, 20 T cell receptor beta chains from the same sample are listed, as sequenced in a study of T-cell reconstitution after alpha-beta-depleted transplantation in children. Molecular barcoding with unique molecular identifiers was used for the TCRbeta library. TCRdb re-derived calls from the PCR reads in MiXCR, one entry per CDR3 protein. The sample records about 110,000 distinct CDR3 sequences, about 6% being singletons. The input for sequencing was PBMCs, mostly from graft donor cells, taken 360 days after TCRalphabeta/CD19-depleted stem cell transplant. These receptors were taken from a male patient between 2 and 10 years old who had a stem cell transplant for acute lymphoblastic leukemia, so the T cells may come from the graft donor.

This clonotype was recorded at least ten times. The CDR3 loop is CASSLRGGRYTEAFF. The DNA for the CDR3 is TGTGCCAGCAGCCTAAGAGGGGGACGGTACACTGAAGCTTTCTTT. This rearrangement joins TRBV14 to TRBJ1-1, with D possibly being TRBD1 (6 bases). With 4 bases removed from V and 3 bases from J, the gap between germline ends came to 15 bases. CDR3 length equals 15 residues. Germline loops: CDR1 SGHDN, CDR2 FVKESK.

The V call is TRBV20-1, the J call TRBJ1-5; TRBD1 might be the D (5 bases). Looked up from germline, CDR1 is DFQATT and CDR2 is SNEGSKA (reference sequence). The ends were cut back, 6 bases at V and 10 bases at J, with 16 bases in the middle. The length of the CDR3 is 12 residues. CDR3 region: CSASDSASPQHF. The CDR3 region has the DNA TGCAGTGCCTCCGACAGTGCCTCTCCCCAGCATTTT.

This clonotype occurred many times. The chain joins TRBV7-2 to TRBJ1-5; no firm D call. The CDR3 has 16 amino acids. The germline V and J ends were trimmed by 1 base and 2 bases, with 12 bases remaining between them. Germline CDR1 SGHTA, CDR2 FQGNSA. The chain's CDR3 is CASSLGFSIRNQPQHF. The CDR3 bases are TGTGCCAGCAGCTTAGGGTTTTCCATACGCAATCAGCCCCAGCATTTT. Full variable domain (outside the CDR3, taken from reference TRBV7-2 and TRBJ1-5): GAGVSQSPSNKVTEKGKDVELRCDPISGHTALYWYRQSLGQGLEFLIYFQGNSAPDKSGLPSDRFSAERTGGSVSTLTIQRTQQEDSAVYLCASSLGFSIRNQPQHFGDGTRLSIL.

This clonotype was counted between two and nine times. The chain's CDR3 is CASSQDPQGPGETQYF. CDR3 bases: TGTGCCAGCAGCCAAGACCCCCAGGGCCCGGGAGAGACCCAGTACTTC. The chain combines TRBV3-1 with TRBJ2-5; TRBD1 is a possible D gene (5 bases). CDR1 is LGHDT, CDR2 YNNKEL, per germline (reference sequence). The CDR3 spans 16 residues. Trimming removed 0 bases at V and 4 bases at J, with 15 bases between.

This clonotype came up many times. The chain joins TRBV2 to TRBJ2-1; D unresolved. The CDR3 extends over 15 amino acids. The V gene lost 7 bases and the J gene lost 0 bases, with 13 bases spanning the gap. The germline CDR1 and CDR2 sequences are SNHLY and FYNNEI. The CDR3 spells CASTLYRSSYNEQFF. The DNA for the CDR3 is TGTGCCAGCACCCTCTACCGGAGCTCCTACAATGAGCAGTTCTTC.

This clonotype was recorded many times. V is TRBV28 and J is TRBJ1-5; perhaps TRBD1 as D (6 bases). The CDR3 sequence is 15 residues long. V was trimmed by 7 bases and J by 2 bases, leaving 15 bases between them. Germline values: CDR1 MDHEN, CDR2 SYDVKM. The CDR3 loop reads CASISQGRGNQPQHF. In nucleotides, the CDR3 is TGTGCCAGCATCTCACAGGGAAGGGGCAATCAGCCCCAGCATTTT.

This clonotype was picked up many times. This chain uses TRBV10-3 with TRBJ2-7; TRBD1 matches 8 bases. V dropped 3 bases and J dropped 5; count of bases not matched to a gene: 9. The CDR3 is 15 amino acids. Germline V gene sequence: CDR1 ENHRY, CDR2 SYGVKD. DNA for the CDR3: TGTGCCATCAGTGATAAGGAGACAGGGGTCCACGAGCAGTACTTC. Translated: CAISDKETGVHEQYF.

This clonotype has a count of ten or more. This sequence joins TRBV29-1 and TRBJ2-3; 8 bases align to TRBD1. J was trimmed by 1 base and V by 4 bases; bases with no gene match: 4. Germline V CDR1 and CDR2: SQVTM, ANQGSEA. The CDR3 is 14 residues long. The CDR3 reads CSVAQGAGTDTQYF. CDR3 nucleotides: TGCAGCGTTGCGCAGGGGGCCGGCACAGATACGCAGTATTTT.

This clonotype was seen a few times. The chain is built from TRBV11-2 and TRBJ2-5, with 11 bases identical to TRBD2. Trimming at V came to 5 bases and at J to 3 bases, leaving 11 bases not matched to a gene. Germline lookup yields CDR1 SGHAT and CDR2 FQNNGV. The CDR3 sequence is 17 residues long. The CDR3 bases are TGTGCCAGCAGCCAGCGGGGAGTAGCGGGGGGGAAAGAGACCCAGTACTTC. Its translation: CASSQRGVAGGKETQYF.

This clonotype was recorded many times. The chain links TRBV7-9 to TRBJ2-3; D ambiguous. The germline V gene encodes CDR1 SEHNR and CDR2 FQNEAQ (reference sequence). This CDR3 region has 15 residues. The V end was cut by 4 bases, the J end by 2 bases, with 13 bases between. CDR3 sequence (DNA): TGTGCCAGCAGCTCCCGGGTGGGGTCCACAGATACGCAGTATTTT. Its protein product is CASSSRVGSTDTQYF.

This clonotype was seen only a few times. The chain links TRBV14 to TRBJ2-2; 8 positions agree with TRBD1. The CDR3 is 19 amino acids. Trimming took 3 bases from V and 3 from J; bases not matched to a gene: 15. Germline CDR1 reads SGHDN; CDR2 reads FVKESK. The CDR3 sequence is CASSHPPDRVVGDTGELFF. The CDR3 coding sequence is TGTGCCAGCAGCCACCCCCCGGACAGGGTAGTCGGGGACACCGGGGAGCTGTTTTTT.

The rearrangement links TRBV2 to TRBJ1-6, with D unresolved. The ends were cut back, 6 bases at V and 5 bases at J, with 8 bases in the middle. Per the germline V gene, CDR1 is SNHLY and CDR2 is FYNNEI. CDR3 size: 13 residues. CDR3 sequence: CASREDHNSPLHF. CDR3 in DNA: TGTGCCAGCAGAGAGGACCATAATTCACCCCTCCACTTT.

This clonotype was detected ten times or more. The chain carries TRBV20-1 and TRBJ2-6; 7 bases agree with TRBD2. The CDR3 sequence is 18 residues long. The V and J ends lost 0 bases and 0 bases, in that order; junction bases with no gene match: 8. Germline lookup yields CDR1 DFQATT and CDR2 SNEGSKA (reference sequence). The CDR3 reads CSARDRAGAPSGANVLTF. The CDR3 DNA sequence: TGCAGTGCTAGAGATCGGGCGGGAGCCCCCTCTGGGGCCAACGTCCTGACTTTC.

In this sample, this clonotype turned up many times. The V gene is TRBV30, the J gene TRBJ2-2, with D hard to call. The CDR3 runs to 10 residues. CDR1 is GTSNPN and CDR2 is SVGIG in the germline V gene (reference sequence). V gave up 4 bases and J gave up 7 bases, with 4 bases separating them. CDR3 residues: CAWMSGELFF. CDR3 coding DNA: TGTGCCTGGATGAGCGGGGAGCTGTTTTTT.

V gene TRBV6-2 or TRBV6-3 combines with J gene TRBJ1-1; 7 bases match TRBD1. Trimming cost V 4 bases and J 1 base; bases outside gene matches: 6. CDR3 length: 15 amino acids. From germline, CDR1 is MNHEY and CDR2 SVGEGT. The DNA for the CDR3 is TGTGCCAGCAGTTCCCTGGACAGGTGGAACACTGAAGCTTTCTTT. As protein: CASSSLDRWNTEAFF.

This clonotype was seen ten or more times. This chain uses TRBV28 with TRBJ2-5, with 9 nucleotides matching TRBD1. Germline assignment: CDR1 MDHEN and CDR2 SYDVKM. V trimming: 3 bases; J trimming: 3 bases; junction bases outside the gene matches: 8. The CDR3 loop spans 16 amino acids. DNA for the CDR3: TGTGCCAGCAGTTTCTACACCGGGACAGGGAAAGAGACCCAGTACTTC. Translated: CASSFYTGTGKETQYF.

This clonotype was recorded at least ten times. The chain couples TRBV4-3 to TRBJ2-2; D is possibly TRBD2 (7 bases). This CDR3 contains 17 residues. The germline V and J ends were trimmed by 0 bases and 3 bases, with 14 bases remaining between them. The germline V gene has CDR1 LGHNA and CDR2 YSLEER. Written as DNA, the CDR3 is TGCGCCAGCAGCCAAGAAGTGGGGGGGCCGTACACCGGGGAGCTGTTTTTT. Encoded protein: CASSQEVGGPYTGELFF.

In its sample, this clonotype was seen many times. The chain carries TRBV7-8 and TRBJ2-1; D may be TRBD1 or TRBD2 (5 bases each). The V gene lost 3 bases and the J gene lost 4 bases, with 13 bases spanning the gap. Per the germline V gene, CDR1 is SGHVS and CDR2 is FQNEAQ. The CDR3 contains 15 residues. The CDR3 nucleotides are TGTGCCAGCAGCTTCAGGGACCGGTTTTACAATGAGCAGTTCTTC. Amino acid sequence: CASSFRDRFYNEQFF.

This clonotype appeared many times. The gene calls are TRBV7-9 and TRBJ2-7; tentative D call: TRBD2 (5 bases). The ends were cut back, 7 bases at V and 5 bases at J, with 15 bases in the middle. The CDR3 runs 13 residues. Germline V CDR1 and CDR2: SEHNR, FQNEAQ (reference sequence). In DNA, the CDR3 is TGTGCCAGCATCGGACTCATCAACGACGAGCAGTACTTC. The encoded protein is CASIGLINDEQYF.

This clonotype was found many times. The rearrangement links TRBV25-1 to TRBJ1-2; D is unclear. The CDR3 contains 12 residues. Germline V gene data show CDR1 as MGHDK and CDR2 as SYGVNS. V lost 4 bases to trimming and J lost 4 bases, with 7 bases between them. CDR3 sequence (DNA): TGTGCCAGCAGTGCAATTAGCTATGGCTACACCTTC. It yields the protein CASSAISYGYTF.